This TCR beta chain appears in the sequencing data of a study of blood T cell repertoires in COVID-19. Study overall: Spain, Italy and the United States supplied samples that represented acute and convalescent COVID-19. Nucleic acid was either cDNA or gDNA, and it came from T cells, B-cell-depleted T cells, or PBMCs.

Sequenced by immunoSEQ multiplex PCR; TCRdb stores in-frame clones only, minus some. The table records approximately 170,000 clones, roughly 90% of them present only once. This CDR3 has 16 amino acids. CDR1 is SGHTS, CDR2 YDEGEE, per germline. V lost 1 base, J lost 7 bases, and 17 bases lay in between. Sequencing input: peripheral blood. The gene calls are TRBV5-8 and TRBJ2-2, with D perhaps TRBD1 (5 bases). The sequence came from a woman between 70 and 85 years old with acute or convalescent COVID-19. CDR3 protein: CASSLYPGKSDGELFF. CDR3 bases: TGTGCCAGCAGCTTGTACCCAGGGAAATCAGACGGGGAGCTGTTTTTT.